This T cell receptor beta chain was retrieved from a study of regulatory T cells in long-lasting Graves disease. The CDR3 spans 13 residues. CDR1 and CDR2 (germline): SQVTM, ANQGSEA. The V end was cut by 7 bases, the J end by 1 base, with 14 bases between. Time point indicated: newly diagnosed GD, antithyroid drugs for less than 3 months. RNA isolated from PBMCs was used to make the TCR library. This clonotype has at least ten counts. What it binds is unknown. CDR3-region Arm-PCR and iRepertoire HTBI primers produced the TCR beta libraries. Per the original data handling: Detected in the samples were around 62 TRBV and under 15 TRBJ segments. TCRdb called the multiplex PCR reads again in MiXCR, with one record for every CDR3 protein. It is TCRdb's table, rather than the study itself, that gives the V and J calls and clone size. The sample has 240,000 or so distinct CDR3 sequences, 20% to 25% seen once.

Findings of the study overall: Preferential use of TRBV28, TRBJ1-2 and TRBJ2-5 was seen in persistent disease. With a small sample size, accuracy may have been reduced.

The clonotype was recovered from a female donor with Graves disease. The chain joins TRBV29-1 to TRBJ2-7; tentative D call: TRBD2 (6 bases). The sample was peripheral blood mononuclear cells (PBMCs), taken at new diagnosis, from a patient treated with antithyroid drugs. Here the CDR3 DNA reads TGCAGCGCAACGGGGCGGGGTTCCTACGAGCAGTACTTC. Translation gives CSATGRGSYEQYF.